These 31 T cell receptor beta chains originate from one sample sequenced in a study of CD8 T cells in Susac syndrome. Random hexamers primed reverse transcription of 0.5 to 1 ug RNA. Via MiXCR, TCRdb re-called the immunoSEQ multiplex PCR reads, giving one row per CDR3 protein. The table has 120,000 or so distinct CDR3 sequences, 90% to 95% seen once. The specimen was CD4+ T cells from PBMCs. The receptors originated from a human donor in good health.

V is TRBV3-1 and J is TRBJ2-5, with D maybe TRBD2 (5 bases). Germline loops: CDR1 LGHDT, CDR2 YNNKEL (reference sequence). The V and J ends lost 3 bases and 3 bases respectively, with 8 bases between them. The CDR3 runs to 13 residues. CDR3 in amino acids: CASSHQRKETQYF. As DNA, the CDR3 is TGTGCCAGCAGCCATCAGCGGAAAGAGACCCAGTACTTC.

This clonotype showed up just once. This chain uses TRBV3-1 with TRBJ2-3; 7 nucleotides line up with TRBD2. Germline V gives CDR1 LGHDT, CDR2 YNNKEL (reference sequence). The CDR3 loop spans 15 amino acids. With 0 bases clipped from V and 1 base from J, the junction kept 1 base outside the gene matches. In DNA, the CDR3 is TGTGCCAGCAGCCAAGAGACTAGCCGCACAGATACGCAGTATTTT. It codes for CASSQETSRTDTQYF.

The sample holds one count of this clonotype. The V and J genes are TRBV5-1 and TRBJ2-5; 7 nucleotides match TRBD1. The CDR3 extends over 15 amino acids. Trimming took 3 bases from V and 5 from J; bases not matched to a gene: 10. The V gene's germline CDR1 is SGHRS and CDR2 YFSETQ. CDR3 sequence (DNA): TGCGCCAGCAGCTGGTCAACAGGGGACGAGGAGACCCAGTACTTC. Protein product: CASSWSTGDEETQYF.

This chain uses TRBV29-1 with TRBJ2-1, with 14 nucleotides matching TRBD2. V shed 6 bases and J 7 bases; nucleotides not matched to a gene: 5. The CDR3 sequence is 14 residues long. CDR1 is SQVTM and CDR2 is ANQGSEA in the germline V gene. The chain's CDR3 is CSVSRLAGGNEQFF. The CDR3 DNA follows: TGCAGCGTCTCTAGACTAGCGGGAGGGAATGAGCAGTTCTTC.

This clonotype appeared once. This rearrangement joins TRBV12-3 or TRBV12-4 to TRBJ1-1, with TRBD1 as a possible D gene (5 bases). The CDR3 extends over 14 amino acids. The V gene lost 5 bases and the J gene lost 3 bases, with 13 bases spanning the gap. The CDR3 here is CASSRQGGDTEAFF. CDR3 in DNA: TGTGCCAGCAGTCGGCAGGGAGGAGACACTGAAGCTTTCTTT.

The rearrangement links TRBV23-1 to TRBJ2-7, with TRBD2 identical over 11 bases. TRBV23-1 is labeled an ORF, and its function is uncertain. J lost 0 bases, V lost 2 bases, and 0 bases had no gene match. The CDR3 contains 15 residues. The CDR3 DNA sequence: TGCGCCAGCAGTCAAACTAGCGGGGGCTCCTACGAGCAGTACTTC. As protein: CASSQTSGGSYEQYF.

This chain links TRBV19 with TRBJ1-5; no firm D call. Germline CDR1 is LNHDA and CDR2 is SQIVND (reference sequence). CDR3 length: 14 residues. Trimming pared 10 bases from V and 0 bases from J, leaving 13 bases between. CDR3 nucleotides: TGTGCCACCAGGACGGATTATAGCAATCAGCCCCAGCATTTT. The encoded protein is CATRTDYSNQPQHF.

The V gene is TRBV12-3 or TRBV12-4, the J gene TRBJ2-3; D is undetermined. V shed 2 bases and J shed 4 bases, with 4 bases lying between them. The CDR3 loop spans 12 amino acids. CDR3 coding DNA: TGTGCCAGCAGTTTATACCCAGATACGCAGTATTTT. Its translation: CASSLYPDTQYF.

The chain uses TRBV6-5 and TRBJ2-2; TRBD2 aligns across 7 bases. Germline loops: CDR1 MNHEY, CDR2 SVGAGI. The CDR3 loop spans 18 amino acids. The junction had 7 bases not matched to a gene; V was cut back by 0 bases and J by 0 bases. CDR3 nucleotides: TGTGCCAGCAGTTACTCTCTGGGACTACAGACGAACACCGGGGAGCTGTTTTTT. As protein: CASSYSLGLQTNTGELFF.

This clonotype was observed a few times. The chain recombines TRBV30 with TRBJ2-7, with TRBD1 matching 11 bases. Germline CDR1 reads GTSNPN; CDR2 reads SVGIG (reference sequence). V shed 7 bases, J shed 4 bases, and the junction held 6 bases outside the gene matches. The CDR3 is 13 residues long. CDR3 residues: CASTGTGGYEQYF. CDR3 sequence (DNA): TGTGCCTCCACCGGGACAGGGGGATACGAGCAGTACTTC. The variable domain in full, with the rest retrieved from reference TRBV30 and TRBJ2-7, is SQTIHQWPATLVQPVGSPLSLECTVEGTSNPNLYWYRQAAGRGLQLLFYSVGIGQISSEVPQNLSASRPQDRQFILSSKKLLLSDSGFYLCASTGTGGYEQYFGPGTRLTVT.

The rearrangement joins TRBV7-2 to TRBJ2-1; possible D gene TRBD1, 6 bases. Germline CDR1 reads SGHTA; CDR2 reads FQGNSA. CDR3 length: 16 residues. V dropped 2 bases and J dropped 8 bases, with 19 bases sitting between them. The CDR3 coding sequence is TGTGCCAGCAGCTTAAAGACGGGACCAGGGGACCATGAGCAGTTCTTC. It encodes CASSLKTGPGDHEQFF.

The rearrangement uses TRBV20-1 and TRBJ2-1; TRBD2 agrees at 15 bases. The CDR3 is made up of 18 amino acids. Germline loops: CDR1 DFQATT, CDR2 SNEGSKA (reference sequence). The trim removed 6 bases at V and 1 base at J, leaving 10 bases unmatched. In DNA, the CDR3 is TGCAGTGCCCTCCCGGGACTAGCGGGAGGTCCTTCCTACAATGAGCAGTTCTTC. It codes for CSALPGLAGGPSYNEQFF.

This clonotype has a handful of counts. V and J are TRBV28 and TRBJ2-3, with 9 nucleotides matching TRBD2. V was clipped by 5 bases and J by 3 bases; unmatched bases: 3. The germline gives CDR1 MDHEN, CDR2 SYDVKM. The CDR3 runs to 14 residues. The CDR3 sequence: CASSLSGRTDTQYF. The CDR3 region has the DNA TGTGCCAGCAGTCTTAGCGGGAGAACAGATACGCAGTATTTT.

The CDR3 DNA sequence: TGTGCCAGCAGCTCACCCGGGGGCGAGGGTGAAAAACTGTTTTTT. Amino acid sequence: CASSSPGGEGEKLFF. V gene TRBV28 combines with J gene TRBJ1-4; possible D gene TRBD1, 6 bases. The CDR3 sequence is 15 residues long. Germline-derived CDR1 and CDR2 are MDHEN and SYDVKM. Trimming took 6 bases from V and 7 from J, leaving 18 bases between them.

This chain's CDR3 is CASSEQGDEQFF. DNA of the CDR3: TGTGCCAGCAGCGAGCAGGGGGATGAGCAGTTCTTC. This chain joins TRBV2 and TRBJ2-1; 7 positions agree with TRBD1. V lost 6 bases to trimming and J lost 8 bases; unmatched junction nucleotides: 4. Germline values: CDR1 SNHLY, CDR2 FYNNEI. The CDR3 length is 12 residues.

The chain uses TRBV5-1 and TRBJ2-3, with D perhaps being TRBD1 or TRBD2 (5 bases each). This CDR3 contains 14 residues. V lost 4 bases, J lost 2 bases, and 11 bases lay in between. From germline, CDR1 is SGHRS and CDR2 YFSETQ. CDR3 residues: CASSPGAVTDTQYF. The CDR3 DNA sequence: TGCGCCAGCAGCCCCGGGGCAGTCACAGATACGCAGTATTTT.

This clonotype appeared a single time. The chain joins TRBV27 to TRBJ2-7; D is unresolved. V lost 5 bases and J lost 0, with 11 bases in between. Looked up from germline, CDR1 is MNHEY and CDR2 is SMNVEV (reference sequence). The CDR3 is 14 amino acids. As DNA, the CDR3 is TGTGCCAGCAGTGACGGCGGAGTCTCCTACGAGCAGTACTTC. Residues: CASSDGGVSYEQYF.

The rearrangement links TRBV6-2 or TRBV6-3 to TRBJ1-5; possibly TRBD1 for D (6 bases). Looked up from germline, CDR1 is MNHEY and CDR2 is SVGEGT. The CDR3 is 17 amino acids. Trimming stripped 5 bases from V and 0 bases from J, with 17 bases between. The CDR3 is CASSRDTLDYSNQPQHF. DNA for the CDR3: TGTGCCAGCAGTCGGGACACATTGGATTATAGCAATCAGCCCCAGCATTTT.

The V and J genes are TRBV2 and TRBJ2-5; 7 bases agree with TRBD2. Trimming took 6 bases from V and 5 from J; bases not matched to a gene: 6. Per germline, CDR1 SNHLY and CDR2 FYNNEI. The CDR3 covers 13 residues. The CDR3 sequence is CASRREPRETQYF. As DNA, the CDR3 is TGTGCCAGCAGGCGGGAGCCTAGGGAGACCCAGTACTTC.

The V gene is TRBV30, the J gene TRBJ2-2; D unclear. V was trimmed by 4 bases and J by 3 bases, leaving 15 bases between them. CDR1 is GTSNPN, CDR2 SVGIG, per germline (reference sequence). There are 15 residues in the CDR3. The CDR3 region has the DNA TGTGCCTGGAACGAACCCGCCCTTTACACCGGGGAGCTGTTTTTT. Its protein is CAWNEPALYTGELFF.

The V call is TRBV15, the J call TRBJ2-5; maybe TRBD1 (5 bases). Per germline, CDR1 LNHNV and CDR2 YYDKDF (reference sequence). The CDR3 is 16 residues long. Trimming left V 5 bases short and J 2 bases short, with 18 bases between. CDR3 protein: CATSPGRTNSQETQYF. DNA for the CDR3: TGTGCCACCAGCCCCGGCCGGACAAATAGTCAAGAGACCCAGTACTTC.

The chain uses TRBV15 and TRBJ1-4; 8 bases agree with TRBD1. The junction had 8 bases not matched to a gene; V was cut back by 8 bases and J by 0 bases. The CDR3 extends over 16 amino acids. Germline CDR1 reads LNHNV; CDR2 reads YYDKDF (reference sequence). For the CDR3, the DNA is TGTGCCACCGGCGGGGGACAGGAGACAACTAATGAAAAACTGTTTTTT. Its protein is CATGGGQETTNEKLFF.

This sequence joins TRBV7-3 and TRBJ2-7; 7 bases fit TRBD1. The CDR3 covers 13 residues. The germline V gene has CDR1 SGHTA and CDR2 FQGTGA. The V gene end was trimmed by 11 bases and the J gene end by 0 bases; junction bases not matched to a gene: 7. Here the CDR3 DNA reads TGTGCCCGGGACAGCAATATCTCCTACGAGCAGTACTTC. Residues: CARDSNISYEQYF.

The chain combines TRBV28 with TRBJ2-4; TRBD1 aligns across 9 bases. The germline gives CDR1 MDHEN, CDR2 SYDVKM. J lost 9 bases, V lost 6 bases, and 9 bases had no gene match. The CDR3 extends over 14 amino acids. CDR3 in DNA: TGTGCCAGCAGCCCGGGACAGGGCAAAGGCATTCAGTACTTC. Its protein product is CASSPGQGKGIQYF.

The CDR3 coding sequence is TGCGCCAGCAGCGGCGGGACCACGAACACCGGGGAGCTGTTTTTT. It codes for CASSGGTTNTGELFF. This sequence joins TRBV5-1 and TRBJ2-2; weak D call: TRBD2 (6 bases). CDR1 and CDR2 (germline): SGHRS, YFSETQ. The CDR3 consists of 15 residues. The ends were cut back, 4 bases at V and 0 bases at J, with 10 bases in the middle. The variable domain in full, completed from reference TRBV5-1 and TRBJ2-2, reads KAGVTQTPRYLIKTRGQQVTLSCSPISGHRSVSWYQQTPGQGLQFLFEYFSETQRNKGNFPGRFSGRQFSNSRSEMNVSTLELGDSALYLCASSGGTTNTGELFFGEGSRLTVL.

The V and J genes are TRBV24-1 and TRBJ1-4; D gene unclear. CDR1 is KGHDR and CDR2 is SFDVKD in the germline V gene. V was cut by 1 base and J by 13 bases, with 9 bases left in between. This CDR3 spans 12 amino acids. As DNA, the CDR3 is TGTGCCACCAGTGATTTCGGGAGAAGACTGTTTTTT. As protein: CATSDFGRRLFF.

This clonotype has just one count. The genes are TRBV12-3 or TRBV12-4 and TRBJ1-1, with TRBD1 as a possible D gene (6 bases). Deletions cut 3 bases from V and 4 bases from J, with 15 bases between. The CDR3 extends over 15 amino acids. CDR3 loop: CASSFGGGRRTEAFF. The CDR3 bases are TGTGCCAGCAGTTTTGGCGGGGGGCGTCGCACTGAAGCTTTCTTT.

The V gene is TRBV25-1, the J gene TRBJ2-5; D remains ambiguous. With 3 bases removed from V and 5 bases from J, the gap between germline ends came to 22 bases. Germline lookup yields CDR1 MGHDK and CDR2 SYGVNS. CDR3 length: 17 residues. CDR3 region: CASSDETGFGEGETQYF. In DNA form, the CDR3 reads TGTGCCAGCAGTGACGAAACCGGGTTCGGAGAAGGGGAGACCCAGTACTTC.

This clonotype was counted once. The chain is built from TRBV5-5 and TRBJ2-2; D uncertain. The V end lost 9 bases, the J end lost 5 bases, and 14 bases lay between the germline ends. In germline, CDR1 is SGHKS, CDR2 YYEKEE (reference sequence). The CDR3 contains 13 residues. The CDR3 loop reads CATTRPGTGELFF. The CDR3 region has the DNA TGTGCCACCACCCGGCCCGGGACCGGGGAGCTGTTTTTT.

The chain links TRBV7-3 to TRBJ2-1; perhaps TRBD1 as D (6 bases). The CDR3 loop spans 15 amino acids. The germline CDR1 and CDR2 sequences are SGHTA and FQGTGA. V was pared by 5 bases and J by 6 bases, with 17 bases between. CDR3 in amino acids: CASSLSGTQRNEQFF. CDR3 sequence (DNA): TGTGCCAGCAGCCTATCCGGGACACAGCGCAATGAGCAGTTCTTC.

This rearrangement joins TRBV27 to TRBJ1-2; D is perhaps TRBD1 (6 bases). Trimming pared 6 bases from V and 1 base from J, leaving 18 bases between. Germline V gene data show CDR1 as MNHEY and CDR2 as SMNVEV (reference sequence). The CDR3 loop spans 16 amino acids. In nucleotides, the CDR3 is TGTGCCAGCAGGGGGGCCCCGGGACGGATTAACTATGGCTACACCTTC. Residues: CASRGAPGRINYGYTF.